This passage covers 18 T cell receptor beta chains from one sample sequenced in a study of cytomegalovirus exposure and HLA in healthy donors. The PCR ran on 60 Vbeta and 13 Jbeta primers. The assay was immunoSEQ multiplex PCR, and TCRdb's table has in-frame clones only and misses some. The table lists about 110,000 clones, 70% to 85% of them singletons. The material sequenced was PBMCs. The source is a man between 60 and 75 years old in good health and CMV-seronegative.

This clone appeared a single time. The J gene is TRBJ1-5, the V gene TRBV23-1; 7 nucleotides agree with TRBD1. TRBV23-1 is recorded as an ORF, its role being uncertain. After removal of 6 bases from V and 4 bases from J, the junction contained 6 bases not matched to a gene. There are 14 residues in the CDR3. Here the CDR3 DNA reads TGCGCCAGCAGGCAGGGACAGCTTAATCAGCCCCAGCATTTT. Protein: CASRQGQLNQPQHF.

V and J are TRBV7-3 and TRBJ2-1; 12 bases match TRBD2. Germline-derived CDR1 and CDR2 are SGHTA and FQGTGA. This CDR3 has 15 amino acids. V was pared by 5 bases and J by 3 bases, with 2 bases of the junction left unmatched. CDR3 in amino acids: CASSMTSGGYNEQFF. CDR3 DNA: TGTGCCAGCAGCATGACTAGCGGGGGCTACAATGAGCAGTTCTTC.

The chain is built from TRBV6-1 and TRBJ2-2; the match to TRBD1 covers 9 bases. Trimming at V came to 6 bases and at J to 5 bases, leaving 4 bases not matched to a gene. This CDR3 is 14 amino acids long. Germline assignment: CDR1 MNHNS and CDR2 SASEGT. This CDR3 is CASRGTGQTGELFF. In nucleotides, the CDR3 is TGTGCCAGCAGGGGGACAGGGCAAACCGGGGAGCTGTTTTTT.

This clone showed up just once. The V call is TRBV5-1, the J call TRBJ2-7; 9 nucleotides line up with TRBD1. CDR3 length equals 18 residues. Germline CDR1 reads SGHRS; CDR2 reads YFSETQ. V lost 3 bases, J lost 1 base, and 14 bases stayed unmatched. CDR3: CASSSGRGTGRNSYEQYV. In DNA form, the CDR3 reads TGCGCCAGCAGCTCAGGGCGGGGGACAGGGAGGAATTCCTACGAGCAGTACGTC.

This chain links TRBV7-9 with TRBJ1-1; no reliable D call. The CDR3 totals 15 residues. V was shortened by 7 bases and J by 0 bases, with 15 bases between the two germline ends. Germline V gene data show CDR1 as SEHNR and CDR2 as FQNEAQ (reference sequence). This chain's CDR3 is CASKEPGSLNTEAFF. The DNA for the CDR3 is TGTGCCAGCAAGGAACCCGGGTCATTGAACACTGAAGCTTTCTTT.

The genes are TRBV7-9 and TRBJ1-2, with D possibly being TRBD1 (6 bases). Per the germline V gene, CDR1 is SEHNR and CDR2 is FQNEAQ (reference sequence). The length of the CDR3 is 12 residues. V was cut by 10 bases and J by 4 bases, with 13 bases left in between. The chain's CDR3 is CATSGDLYGYTF. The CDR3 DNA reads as TGTGCCACCTCAGGGGATCTCTATGGCTACACCTTC.

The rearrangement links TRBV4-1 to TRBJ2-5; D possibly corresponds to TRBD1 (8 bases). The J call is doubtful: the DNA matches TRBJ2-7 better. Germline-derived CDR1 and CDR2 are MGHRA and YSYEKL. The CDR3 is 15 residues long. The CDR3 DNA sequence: TGCGCCAGCAGCCAAGGGGGGGGACAGGCCTACGAGCAGTACTTC. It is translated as CASSQGGGQAYEQYF.

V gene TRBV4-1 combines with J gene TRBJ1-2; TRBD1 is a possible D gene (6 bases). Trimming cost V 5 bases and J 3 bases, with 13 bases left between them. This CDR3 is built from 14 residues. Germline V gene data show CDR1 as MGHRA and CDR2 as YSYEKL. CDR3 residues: CASSAQGLDYGYTF. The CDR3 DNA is TGCGCCAGCAGCGCCCAGGGGCTAGACTATGGCTACACCTTC.

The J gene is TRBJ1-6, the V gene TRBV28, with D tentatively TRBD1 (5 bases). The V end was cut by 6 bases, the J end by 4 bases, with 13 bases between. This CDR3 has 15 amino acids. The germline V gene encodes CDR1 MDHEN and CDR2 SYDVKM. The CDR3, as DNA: TGTGCCAGCAGGGCGGGGCCGCGATATAATTCACCCCTCCACTTT. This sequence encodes CASRAGPRYNSPLHF.

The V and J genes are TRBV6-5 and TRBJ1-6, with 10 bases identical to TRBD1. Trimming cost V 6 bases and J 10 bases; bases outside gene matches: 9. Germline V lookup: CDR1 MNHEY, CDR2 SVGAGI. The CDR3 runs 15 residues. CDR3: CASSKDRGFGSPLHF. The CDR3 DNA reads TGTGCCAGCAGCAAGGACAGGGGGTTCGGGTCACCCCTCCACTTT.

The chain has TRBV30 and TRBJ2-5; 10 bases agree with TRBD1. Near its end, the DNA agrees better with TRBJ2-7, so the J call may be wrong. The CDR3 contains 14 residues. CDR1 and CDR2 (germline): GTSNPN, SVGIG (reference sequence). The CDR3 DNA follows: TGTGCCTGGAACTTTCCGGGACAGGGGAACGAGCAGTACTTC. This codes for CAWNFPGQGNEQYF.

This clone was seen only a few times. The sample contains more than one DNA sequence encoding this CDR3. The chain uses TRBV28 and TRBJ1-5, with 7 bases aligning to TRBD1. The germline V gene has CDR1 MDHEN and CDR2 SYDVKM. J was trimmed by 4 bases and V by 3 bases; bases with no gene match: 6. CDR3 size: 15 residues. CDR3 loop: CASSLGQMGNQPQHF. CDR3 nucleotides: TGTGCCAGCAGTTTGGGACAGATGGGGAATCAGCCCCAGCATTTT.

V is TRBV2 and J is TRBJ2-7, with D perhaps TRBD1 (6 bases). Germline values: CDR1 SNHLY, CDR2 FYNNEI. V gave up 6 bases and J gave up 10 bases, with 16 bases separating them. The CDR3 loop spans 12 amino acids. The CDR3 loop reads CASRLKQGFQYV. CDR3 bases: TGTGCCAGCAGACTAAAGCAGGGGTTTCAGTACGTC.

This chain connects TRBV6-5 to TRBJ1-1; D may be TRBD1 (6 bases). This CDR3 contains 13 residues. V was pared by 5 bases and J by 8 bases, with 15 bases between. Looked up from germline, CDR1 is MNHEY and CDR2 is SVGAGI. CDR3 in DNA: TGTGCCAGCAGTCGCGCGAGGGGACACGAAGCTTTCTTT. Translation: CASSRARGHEAFF.

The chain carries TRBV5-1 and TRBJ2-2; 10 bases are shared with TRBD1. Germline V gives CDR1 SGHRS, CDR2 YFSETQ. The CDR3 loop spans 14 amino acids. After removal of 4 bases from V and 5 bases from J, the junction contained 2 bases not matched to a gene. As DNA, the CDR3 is TGCGCCAGCAGCGCGGACAGGGGGACCGGGGAGCTGTTTTTT. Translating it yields CASSADRGTGELFF.

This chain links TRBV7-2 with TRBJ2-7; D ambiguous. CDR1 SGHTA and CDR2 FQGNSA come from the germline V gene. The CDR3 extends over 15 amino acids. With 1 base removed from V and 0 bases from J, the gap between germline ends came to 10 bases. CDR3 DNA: TGTGCCAGCAGCTTAGACTTGTTCACCTCCTACGAGCAGTACTTC. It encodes CASSLDLFTSYEQYF.

This CDR3 reads CASSLPASGSSYEQYF. In DNA form, the CDR3 reads TGTGCCAGCAGCCTTCCTGCTAGCGGGAGTTCCTACGAGCAGTACTTC. This chain connects TRBV14 to TRBJ2-7; TRBD2 matches 10 bases. The J segment lost 1 base and the V segment lost 4 bases, leaving 7 bases of the junction unmatched. Germline assignment: CDR1 SGHDN and CDR2 FVKESK. The CDR3 contains 16 residues.

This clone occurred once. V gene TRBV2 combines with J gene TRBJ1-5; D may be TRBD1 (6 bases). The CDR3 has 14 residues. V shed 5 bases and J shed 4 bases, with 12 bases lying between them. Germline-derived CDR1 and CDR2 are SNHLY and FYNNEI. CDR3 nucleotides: TGTGCCAGCAGTTCTTGGACAGTAAATCAGCCCCAGCATTTT. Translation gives CASSSWTVNQPQHF.